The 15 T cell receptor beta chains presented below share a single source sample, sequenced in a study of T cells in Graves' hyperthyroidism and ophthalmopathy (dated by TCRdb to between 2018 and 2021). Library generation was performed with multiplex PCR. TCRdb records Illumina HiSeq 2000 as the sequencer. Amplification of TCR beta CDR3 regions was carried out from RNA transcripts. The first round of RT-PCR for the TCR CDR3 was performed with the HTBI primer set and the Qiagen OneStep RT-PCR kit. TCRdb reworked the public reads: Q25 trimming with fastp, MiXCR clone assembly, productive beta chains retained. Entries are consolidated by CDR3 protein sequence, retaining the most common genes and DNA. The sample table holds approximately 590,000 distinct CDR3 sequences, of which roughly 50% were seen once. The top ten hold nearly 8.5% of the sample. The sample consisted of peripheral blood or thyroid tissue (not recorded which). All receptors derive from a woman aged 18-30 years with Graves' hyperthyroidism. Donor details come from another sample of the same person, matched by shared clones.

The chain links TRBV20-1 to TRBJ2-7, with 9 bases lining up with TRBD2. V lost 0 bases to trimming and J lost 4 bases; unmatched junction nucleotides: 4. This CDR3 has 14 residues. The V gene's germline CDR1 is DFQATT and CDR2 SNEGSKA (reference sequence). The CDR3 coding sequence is TGCAGTGCTAGAGATCCTAGCGGGGTATACGAGCAGTACTTC. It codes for CSARDPSGVYEQYF.

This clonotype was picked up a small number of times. The CDR3 loop reads CASSATGSSYNEQFF. The CDR3 DNA is TGTGCCAGCAGTGCTACAGGGAGCTCCTACAATGAGCAGTTCTTC. This rearrangement joins TRBV2 to TRBJ2-1; tentative D call: TRBD1 (6 bases). The germline V gene encodes CDR1 SNHLY and CDR2 FYNNEI. This CDR3 region has 15 residues. V was trimmed by 4 bases and J by 0 bases, leaving 10 bases between them.

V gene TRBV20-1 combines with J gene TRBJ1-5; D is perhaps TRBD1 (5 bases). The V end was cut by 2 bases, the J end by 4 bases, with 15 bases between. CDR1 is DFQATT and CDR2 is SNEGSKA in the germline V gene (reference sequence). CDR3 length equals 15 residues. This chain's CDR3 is CSARSGAGFNQPQHF. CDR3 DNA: TGCAGTGCTAGAAGTGGGGCAGGGTTTAATCAGCCCCAGCATTTT.

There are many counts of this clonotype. Written as DNA, the CDR3 is TGTGCCAGCAGCTTAGAACAGATGAACACTGAAGCTTTCTTT. Translating it yields CASSLEQMNTEAFF. The chain recombines TRBV7-6 with TRBJ1-1; D not certain. The length of the CDR3 is 14 residues. Germline CDR1 reads SGHVS; CDR2 reads FNYEAQ. With 1 base removed from V and 0 bases from J, the gap between germline ends came to 6 bases.

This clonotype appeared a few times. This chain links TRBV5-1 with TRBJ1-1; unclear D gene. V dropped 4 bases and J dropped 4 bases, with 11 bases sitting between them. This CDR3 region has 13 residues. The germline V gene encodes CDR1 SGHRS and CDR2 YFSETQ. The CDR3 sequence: CASSTSQSTEAFF. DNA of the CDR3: TGCGCCAGCAGCACCAGCCAGAGCACTGAAGCTTTCTTT.

The CDR3 nucleotides read TGTGCCAGCAGCTTGGAAGTGGCAACCAGAAACTATGGCTACACCTTC. It translates to CASSLEVATRNYGYTF. The V and J genes are TRBV7-9 and TRBJ1-2; D is uncertain. The ends were cut back, 3 bases at V and 2 bases at J, with 16 bases in the middle. This CDR3 comprises 16 residues. CDR1 is SEHNR, CDR2 FQNEAQ, per germline (reference sequence).

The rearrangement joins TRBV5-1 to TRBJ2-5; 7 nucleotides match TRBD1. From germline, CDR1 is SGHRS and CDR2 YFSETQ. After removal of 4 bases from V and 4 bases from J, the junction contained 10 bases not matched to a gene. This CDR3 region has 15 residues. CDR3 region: CASSLIGGSRETQYF. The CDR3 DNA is TGCGCCAGCAGCCTGATAGGGGGCTCCAGAGAGACCCAGTACTTC.

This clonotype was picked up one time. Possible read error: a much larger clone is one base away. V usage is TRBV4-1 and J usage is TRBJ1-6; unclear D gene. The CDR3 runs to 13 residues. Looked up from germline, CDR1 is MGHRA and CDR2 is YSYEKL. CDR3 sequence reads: CASSQRFSSRLHF. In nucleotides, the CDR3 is TGCGCCAGCAGCCAGAGATTCAGTTCACGCCTCCACTTT.

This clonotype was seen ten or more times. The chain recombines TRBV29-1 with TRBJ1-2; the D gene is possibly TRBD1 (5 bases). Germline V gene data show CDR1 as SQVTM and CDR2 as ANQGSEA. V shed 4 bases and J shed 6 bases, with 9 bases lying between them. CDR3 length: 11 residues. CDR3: CSVGGVNGYTF. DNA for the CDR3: TGCAGCGTTGGGGGGGTCAATGGCTACACCTTC.

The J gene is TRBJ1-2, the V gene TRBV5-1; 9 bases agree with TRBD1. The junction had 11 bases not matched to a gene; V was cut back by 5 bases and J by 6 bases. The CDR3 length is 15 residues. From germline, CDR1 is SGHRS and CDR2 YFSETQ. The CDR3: CASRLTGGEDHGYTF. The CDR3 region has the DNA TGCGCCAGCAGGCTCACAGGGGGCGAGGATCATGGCTACACCTTC.

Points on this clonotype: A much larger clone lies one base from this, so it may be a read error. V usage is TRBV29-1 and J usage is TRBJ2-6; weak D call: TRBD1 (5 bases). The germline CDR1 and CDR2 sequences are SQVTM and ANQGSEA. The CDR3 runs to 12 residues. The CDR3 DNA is TGCAGTGACAGCTCTGGGGCCAACGTCCTGACTTTC. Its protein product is CSDSSGANVLTF.

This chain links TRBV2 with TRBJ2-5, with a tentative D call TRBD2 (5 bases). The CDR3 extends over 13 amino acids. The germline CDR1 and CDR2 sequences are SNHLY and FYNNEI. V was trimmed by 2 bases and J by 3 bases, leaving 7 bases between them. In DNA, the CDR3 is TGTGCCAGCAGTGAATCGGGGAAAGAGACCCAGTACTTC. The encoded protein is CASSESGKETQYF. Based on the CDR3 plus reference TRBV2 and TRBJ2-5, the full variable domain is EPEVTQTPSHQVTQMGQEVILRCVPISNHLYFYWYRQILGQKVEFLVSFYNNEISEKSEIFDDQFSVERPDGSNFTLKIRSTKLEDSAMYFCASSESGKETQYFGPGTRLLVL.

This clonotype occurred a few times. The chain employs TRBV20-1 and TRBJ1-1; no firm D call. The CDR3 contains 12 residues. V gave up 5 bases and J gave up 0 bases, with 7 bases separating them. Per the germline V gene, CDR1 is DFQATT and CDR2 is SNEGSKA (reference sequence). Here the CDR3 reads CSAQVLNTEAFF. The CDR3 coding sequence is TGCAGTGCTCAGGTCTTGAACACTGAAGCTTTCTTT.

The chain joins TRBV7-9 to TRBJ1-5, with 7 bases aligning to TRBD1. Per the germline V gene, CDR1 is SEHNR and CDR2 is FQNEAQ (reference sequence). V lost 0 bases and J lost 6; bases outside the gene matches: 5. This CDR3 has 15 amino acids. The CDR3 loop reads CASSLAQTGAQPQHF. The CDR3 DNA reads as TGTGCCAGCAGCTTAGCACAAACAGGGGCTCAGCCCCAGCATTTT.

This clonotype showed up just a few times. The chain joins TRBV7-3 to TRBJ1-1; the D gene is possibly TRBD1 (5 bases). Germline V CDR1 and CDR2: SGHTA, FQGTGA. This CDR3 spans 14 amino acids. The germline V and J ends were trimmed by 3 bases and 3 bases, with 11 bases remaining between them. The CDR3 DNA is TGTGCCAGCAGCTTCGGGGGATGGGACACTGAAGCTTTCTTT. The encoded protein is CASSFGGWDTEAFF.